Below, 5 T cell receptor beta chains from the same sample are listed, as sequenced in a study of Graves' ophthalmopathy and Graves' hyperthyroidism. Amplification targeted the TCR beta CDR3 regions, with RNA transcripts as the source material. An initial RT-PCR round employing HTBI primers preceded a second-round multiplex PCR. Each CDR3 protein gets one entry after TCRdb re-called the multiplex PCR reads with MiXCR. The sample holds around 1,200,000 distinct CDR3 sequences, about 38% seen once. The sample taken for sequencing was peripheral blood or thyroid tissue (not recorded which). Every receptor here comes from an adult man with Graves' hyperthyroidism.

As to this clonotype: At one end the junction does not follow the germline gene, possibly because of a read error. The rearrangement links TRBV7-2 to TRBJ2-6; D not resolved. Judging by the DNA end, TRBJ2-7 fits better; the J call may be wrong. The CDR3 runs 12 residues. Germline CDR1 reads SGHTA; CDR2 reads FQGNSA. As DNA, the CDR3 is TGTGCCAGCAGCTTAAGTTCATACGGGCAGTACTTC. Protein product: CASSLSSYGQYF.

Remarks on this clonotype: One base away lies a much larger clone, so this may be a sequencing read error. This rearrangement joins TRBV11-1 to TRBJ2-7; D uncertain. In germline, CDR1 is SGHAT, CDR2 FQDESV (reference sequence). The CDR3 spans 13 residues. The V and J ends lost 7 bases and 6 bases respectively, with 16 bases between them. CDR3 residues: CASTRGLSCEQYF. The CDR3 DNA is TGTGCCAGCACCCGAGGCCTCAGCTGCGAGCAGTACTTC.

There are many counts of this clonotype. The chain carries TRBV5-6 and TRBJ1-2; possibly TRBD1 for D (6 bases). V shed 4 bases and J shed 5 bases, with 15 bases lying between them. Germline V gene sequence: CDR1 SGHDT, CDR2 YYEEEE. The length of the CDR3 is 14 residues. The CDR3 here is CASSRRQDKYGYTF. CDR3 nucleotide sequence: TGTGCCAGCAGCCGTCGACAGGACAAATATGGCTACACCTTC.

The CDR3 DNA reads TGTGCCACCAGCAGAGTTATGCCAGGGTTGGGACAGCCCCAGCATTTT. Encoded protein: CATSRVMPGLGQPQHF. The chain combines TRBV15 with TRBJ1-5, with a possible D match to TRBD1 (5 bases). V was trimmed by 1 base and J by 7 bases, leaving 17 bases between them. This CDR3 region has 16 residues. Germline values: CDR1 LNHNV, CDR2 YYDKDF (reference sequence).

The CDR3 sequence: CASSRPTSGSGETQYF. CDR3 nucleotide sequence: TGTGCCAGCTCACGCCCTACTAGCGGGAGTGGAGAGACCCAGTACTTC. The chain links TRBV18 to TRBJ2-5, with 11 nucleotides matching TRBD2. Germline V gene data show CDR1 as KGHSH and CDR2 as LQKENI. With V trimmed by 4 bases and J by 4 bases, 8 bases remained unmatched. The CDR3 consists of 16 residues.